The next 32 T cell receptor beta chains were all read from a single sample in a study of blood T cell repertoires in COVID-19. This table comes from immunoSEQ multiplex PCR, and its TCRdb copy is limited to in-frame clones, with some not included. This repertoire shows around 300,000 clones, roughly 89% found once; its top ten account for 1.5% to 2%. The source material was PBMCs or T cells enriched from blood (not recorded which). The receptor source for this set is a woman between 40 and 55 years old who had recovered from COVID-19.

The chain employs TRBV5-4 and TRBJ1-2; D is unresolved. CDR1 and CDR2 (germline): SGHNT, YYREEE (reference sequence). V shed 4 bases and J shed 7 bases, with 11 bases lying between them. This CDR3 comprises 12 residues. CDR3 DNA sequence: TGTGCCAGCAGCCCGGGTCTAGGTGGCTACACCTTC. This encodes CASSPGLGGYTF. The whole variable domain, remainder taken from reference TRBV5-4 and TRBJ1-2, is ETGVTQSPTHLIKTRGQQVTLRCSSQSGHNTVSWYQQALGQGPQFIFQYYREEENGRGNFPPRFSGLQFPNYSSELNVNALELDDSALYLCASSPGLGGYTFGSGTRLTVV.

V is TRBV10-1 and J is TRBJ1-4, with TRBD1 matching 7 bases. V lost 10 bases and J lost 7; bases outside the gene matches: 12. The CDR3 is 14 amino acids. The germline V gene encodes CDR1 WNHNN and CDR2 SYGVQD (reference sequence). Here the CDR3 DNA reads TGCGCCATCGTAATCCGGGACAGTCGTGAAAAACTGTTTTTT. Translation: CAIVIRDSREKLFF.

The chain has TRBV5-4 and TRBJ2-5; the match to TRBD2 covers 15 bases. V lost 4 bases to trimming and J lost 5 bases; unmatched junction nucleotides: 12. From germline, CDR1 is SGHNT and CDR2 YYREEE (reference sequence). The CDR3 loop spans 18 amino acids. Here the CDR3 reads CASSPGTSGRSGPETQYF. The CDR3 region has the DNA TGTGCCAGCAGCCCGGGGACTAGCGGGAGGTCGGGCCCGGAGACCCAGTACTTC.

The chain uses TRBV7-9 and TRBJ1-2, with D perhaps matching TRBD1 (5 bases). The length of the CDR3 is 14 residues. Germline loops: CDR1 SEHNR, CDR2 FQNEAQ (reference sequence). V was clipped by 4 bases and J by 3 bases, with 12 bases between them. The CDR3 DNA sequence: TGTGCCAGCAGCTCCGGACGGGGGGACTATGGCTACACCTTC. It encodes CASSSGRGDYGYTF.

This chain uses TRBV14 with TRBJ2-1, with 9 bases fitting TRBD2. The length of the CDR3 is 16 residues. V was pared by 2 bases and J by 8 bases, with 10 bases of the junction left unmatched. Per germline, CDR1 SGHDN and CDR2 FVKESK. This CDR3 reads CASSQRILAGTDEQFF. In DNA, the CDR3 is TGTGCCAGCAGCCAACGTATACTAGCGGGTACCGATGAGCAGTTCTTC.

This chain joins TRBV5-4 and TRBJ1-1, with D perhaps matching TRBD1 (6 bases). Germline CDR1 reads SGHNT; CDR2 reads YYREEE (reference sequence). The V and J ends lost 2 bases and 4 bases respectively, with 15 bases between them. This CDR3 comprises 15 residues. In DNA, the CDR3 is TGTGCCAGCAGCTTCTCAAGACAGGCGGTCACTGAAGCTTTCTTT. Encoded protein: CASSFSRQAVTEAFF.

The V gene is TRBV10-3, the J gene TRBJ2-1; D is possibly TRBD1 (7 bases). The CDR3 consists of 15 residues. Germline loops: CDR1 ENHRY, CDR2 SYGVKD. V lost 3 bases to trimming and J lost 9 bases, with 18 bases between them. CDR3 region: CAISESGGFYSEQFF. Here the CDR3 DNA reads TGTGCCATCAGTGAATCAGGGGGGTTTTATAGTGAGCAGTTCTTC.

The chain employs TRBV30 and TRBJ1-2; D not resolved. V lost 3 bases to trimming and J lost 2 bases, with 13 bases between them. CDR3 length: 14 residues. Per germline, CDR1 GTSNPN and CDR2 SVGIG (reference sequence). CDR3 residues: CAWRSRGGNYGYTF. The DNA for the CDR3 is TGTGCCTGGAGGTCAAGAGGTGGGAACTATGGCTACACCTTC.

This chain connects TRBV19 to TRBJ2-7; TRBD1 matches 7 bases. The J segment lost 1 base and the V segment lost 5 bases, leaving 11 bases of the junction unmatched. The CDR3 is 16 residues long. Germline V gene lookup returns CDR1 LNHDA and CDR2 SQIVND (reference sequence). Here the CDR3 reads CASSSRTGEMSYEQYF. In DNA form, the CDR3 reads TGTGCCAGTAGTTCCCGAACAGGGGAGATGTCCTACGAGCAGTACTTC.

This chain links TRBV2 with TRBJ1-1; D is possibly TRBD1 (6 bases). Between the trimmed V and J ends, which lost 0 bases and 0 bases, there was a span of 8 bases. The length of the CDR3 is 15 residues. Germline assignment: CDR1 SNHLY and CDR2 FYNNEI. The CDR3: CASSEARGMNTEAFF. Written as DNA, the CDR3 is TGTGCCAGCAGTGAAGCGAGGGGGATGAACACTGAAGCTTTCTTT.

CDR3 bases: TGCGCCAGCAGCTTGAACCTGGGACAACCTCCGAACGAGCAGTACTTC. Protein product: CASSLNLGQPPNEQYF. The genes are TRBV5-1 and TRBJ2-7, with D perhaps TRBD1 (6 bases). The CDR3 runs 16 residues. The V gene's germline CDR1 is SGHRS and CDR2 YFSETQ. V was pared by 1 base and J by 5 bases, with 19 bases between.

The rearrangement links TRBV5-5 to TRBJ2-7, with TRBD2 as a possible D gene (6 bases). Trimming removed 0 bases from V and 4 bases from J, with 14 bases in between. Germline CDR1 SGHKS, CDR2 YYEKEE (reference sequence). The CDR3 runs to 15 residues. The CDR3: CASSLVGDSRYEQYF. The DNA for the CDR3 is TGTGCCAGCAGCTTGGTGGGGGACTCCCGGTACGAGCAGTACTTC.

The CDR3 DNA follows: TGTGCCAGCAGCTACAGGGGGACTAATGAAAAACTGTTTTTT. This translates into CASSYRGTNEKLFF. V gene TRBV7-3 combines with J gene TRBJ1-4; TRBD1 agrees at 8 bases. There are 14 residues in the CDR3. Germline values: CDR1 SGHTA, CDR2 FQGTGA. The V gene end was trimmed by 4 bases and the J gene end by 2 bases; junction bases not matched to a gene: 0.

The genes are TRBV6-4 and TRBJ2-1, with 8 bases matching TRBD2. V shed 4 bases and J 8 bases; nucleotides not matched to a gene: 7. The CDR3 has 14 residues. Germline-derived CDR1 and CDR2 are MRHNA and SNTAGT. CDR3 in amino acids: CASSGRAGVDEQFF. The CDR3 DNA sequence: TGTGCCAGCAGTGGGAGAGCGGGAGTAGATGAGCAGTTCTTC.

The V call is TRBV2, the J call TRBJ1-2, with D perhaps matching TRBD1 (5 bases). Trimming took off 6 bases at V and 8 bases at J, with 25 bases between the two ends. Looked up from germline, CDR1 is SNHLY and CDR2 is FYNNEI. This CDR3 is built from 16 residues. CDR3 coding DNA: TGTGCCAGCAGCGATACCGTGGGGGGTACGGCAGAAGGCTACACCTTC. As protein: CASSDTVGGTAEGYTF.

Regarding this clone: At one of its ends the junction is not consistent with the germline gene, which may arise from a read error. As DNA, the CDR3 is TGTGCCAGCAGCACAATGGGCTTCGGGGACAGGGTTTTC. Encoded protein: CASSTMGFGDRVF. The gene calls are TRBV7-3 and TRBJ1-2, with 9 bases fitting TRBD1. CDR1 is SGHTA and CDR2 is FQGTGA in the germline V gene. The CDR3 runs 13 residues.

This clone has just one count. This chain connects TRBV4-2 to TRBJ2-5, with 8 bases fitting TRBD2. Germline loops: CDR1 LGHNA, CDR2 YNFKEQ. J lost 2 bases, V lost 1 base, and 6 bases had no gene match. There are 16 residues in the CDR3. CDR3 protein: CASSQGGVAGQETQYF. DNA of the CDR3: TGTGCCAGCAGCCAAGGGGGGGTAGCGGGACAAGAGACCCAGTACTTC.

V is TRBV10-3 and J is TRBJ2-7; 7 nucleotides agree with TRBD1. Germline trimming cut 8 bases from V and 4 bases from J; bases unmatched to any gene: 5. Per germline, CDR1 ENHRY and CDR2 SYGVKD. The length of the CDR3 is 12 residues. The CDR3 nucleotides are TGTGCCATCTTCGAGACAGGGTACGAGCAGTACTTC. As protein: CAIFETGYEQYF.

The chain carries TRBV5-1 and TRBJ1-5; 8 bases match TRBD1. The CDR3 spans 17 residues. Germline CDR1 reads SGHRS; CDR2 reads YFSETQ. Trimming at V came to 4 bases and at J to 1 base, leaving 10 bases not matched to a gene. The CDR3 DNA is TGCGCCAGCAGCCCCGGGACAGGCGGCGGGAGCAATCAGCCCCAGCATTTT. As protein: CASSPGTGGGSNQPQHF.

V is TRBV6-2 or TRBV6-3 and J is TRBJ1-6; D ambiguous. The length of the CDR3 is 17 residues. Trimming cost V 2 bases and J 6 bases, with 17 bases left between them. CDR1 is MNHEY, CDR2 SVGEGT, per germline. Here the CDR3 reads CASSYPKSRRINSPLHF. The CDR3 DNA is TGTGCCAGCAGTTACCCGAAGTCCCGGCGGATTAATTCACCCCTCCACTTT.

This clone turned up a few times. V is TRBV5-1 and J is TRBJ2-1; 9 positions agree with TRBD2. The CDR3 contains 16 residues. Germline CDR1 is SGHRS and CDR2 is YFSETQ. The trim removed 4 bases at V and 8 bases at J, leaving 13 bases unmatched. CDR3 loop: CASSLARSGGSDEQFF. CDR3 coding DNA: TGCGCCAGCAGCCTTGCCCGCAGCGGGGGGTCGGATGAGCAGTTCTTC.

V and J are TRBV19 and TRBJ1-3; possible D gene TRBD1, 6 bases. V lost 7 bases and J 2 bases, leaving 21 bases between the germline ends. Germline V gene sequence: CDR1 LNHDA, CDR2 SQIVND (reference sequence). This CDR3 spans 17 amino acids. The CDR3 reads CASTARSATGPGNTIYF. The CDR3 DNA reads TGTGCCAGTACCGCCAGGTCAGCGACAGGCCCTGGAAACACCATATATTTT.

This clone was detected once. The gene calls are TRBV9 and TRBJ1-6; D is ambiguous. The germline gives CDR1 SGDLS, CDR2 YYNGEE. V shed 0 bases and J shed 7 bases, with 11 bases lying between them. This CDR3 region has 15 residues. In DNA form, the CDR3 reads TGTGCCAGCAGCGTAGACGGGGTTACCAATTCACCCCTCCACTTT. Protein: CASSVDGVTNSPLHF.

The rearrangement links TRBV7-8 to TRBJ2-1, with 10 bases fitting TRBD1. Losses at the gene ends were 4 bases for V and 7 bases for J; bases not matched to a gene: 4. Germline V lookup: CDR1 SGHVS, CDR2 FQNEAQ. This CDR3 contains 14 residues. The CDR3 DNA reads TGTGCCAGCAGCTCCCGGGACAGGGGAAATGAGCAGTTCTTC. Translated, it gives CASSSRDRGNEQFF.

This chain uses TRBV9 with TRBJ2-1; TRBD1 aligns across 7 bases. With V trimmed by 3 bases and J by 2 bases, 8 bases remained unmatched. Germline V gene sequence: CDR1 SGDLS, CDR2 YYNGEE. The CDR3 runs 16 residues. The chain's CDR3 is CASSAQQGTTYNEQFF. The CDR3 coding sequence is TGTGCCAGCAGCGCTCAACAGGGGACCACCTACAATGAGCAGTTCTTC.

The chain recombines TRBV28 with TRBJ1-1; D might be TRBD1 (6 bases). The CDR3 runs 12 residues. Germline-derived CDR1 and CDR2 are MDHEN and SYDVKM. Trimming took off 5 bases at V and 5 bases at J, with 9 bases between the two ends. Here the CDR3 DNA reads TGTGCCAGCAGTATACAGGGTACTGAAGCTTTCTTT. Amino acids: CASSIQGTEAFF.

The chain recombines TRBV9 with TRBJ2-2; possible D gene TRBD1, 5 bases. V was cut by 0 bases and J by 3 bases, with 9 bases left in between. Germline V lookup: CDR1 SGDLS, CDR2 YYNGEE. The CDR3 extends over 15 amino acids. CDR3 nucleotides: TGTGCCAGCAGCGTAGGTAGCAGGGACACCGGGGAGCTGTTTTTT. This codes for CASSVGSRDTGELFF.

This chain connects TRBV4-1 to TRBJ1-3, with 7 bases identical to TRBD1. V shed 0 bases, J shed 8 bases, and the junction held 7 bases outside the gene matches. The CDR3 loop spans 15 amino acids. Germline CDR1 MGHRA, CDR2 YSYEKL. CDR3 sequence (DNA): TGCGCCAGCAGCCAAGAAGAGACAGGGTGGGACACCATATATTTT. It codes for CASSQEETGWDTIYF.

As concerns this clone: At the DNA level, this CDR3 is encoded by other sequences in the same sample as well. The rearrangement links TRBV5-1 to TRBJ1-3; D gene uncertain. This CDR3 comprises 15 residues. V lost 0 bases and J lost 4, with 11 bases in between. Germline assignment: CDR1 SGHRS and CDR2 YFSETQ. This CDR3 is CASSLGAGTGNTIYF. In nucleotides, the CDR3 is TGCGCCAGCAGCTTGGGAGCGGGAACCGGAAACACCATATATTTT.

V and J are TRBV5-4 and TRBJ2-1; 10 bases agree with TRBD2. V gave up 4 bases and J gave up 2 bases; unmatched junction bases: 0. The CDR3 is 14 residues long. Germline V gene data show CDR1 as SGHNT and CDR2 as YYREEE (reference sequence). In DNA form, the CDR3 reads TGTGCCAGCAGCCTAGCGGGGGCCTACAATGAGCAGTTCTTC. Protein sequence: CASSLAGAYNEQFF.

V gene TRBV5-1 combines with J gene TRBJ1-1; tentatively, D is TRBD1 (6 bases). This CDR3 has 13 amino acids. V shed 4 bases and J shed 8 bases, with 15 bases lying between them. Germline CDR1 and CDR2: SGHRS and YFSETQ. CDR3 in amino acids: CASSPGDTTEAFF. The CDR3 coding sequence is TGCGCCAGCAGCCCAGGGGATACCACCGAAGCTTTCTTT.

The chain links TRBV6-2 or TRBV6-3 to TRBJ1-5; tentative D call: TRBD1 (5 bases). Per the germline V gene, CDR1 is MNHEY and CDR2 is SVGEGT. V was cut by 2 bases and J by 7 bases, with 12 bases left in between. The CDR3 is 14 residues long. The DNA of the CDR3 is TGTGCCAGCAGTTACGGGGGGGAGGGGCAGCCCCAGCATTTT. This codes for CASSYGGEGQPQHF.